This T cell receptor beta chain appears in the sequencing data of a study of CD8 T cells in Susac syndrome. The RNA input was about 0.5 to 1 ug, and it was reverse transcribed with random hexamers. TCRdb re-derived calls from the immunoSEQ multiplex PCR reads in MiXCR, one entry per CDR3 protein. The data hold some 150,000 distinct CDR3 sequences, with approximately 95% observed a single time. This receptor was taken from a human donor with Susac syndrome. Sequencing was performed on CD4+ T cells from PBMCs.

The CDR3 is CASSFSGTGGNQPQHF. In DNA form, the CDR3 reads TGTGCCAGCTCATTTTCCGGGACAGGGGGTAACCAGCCCCAGCATTTT. The gene calls are TRBV18 and TRBJ1-5; 11 bases are shared with TRBD1. This CDR3 spans 16 amino acids. Germline-derived CDR1 and CDR2 are KGHSH and LQKENI. V trimming: 5 bases; J trimming: 7 bases; junction bases outside the gene matches: 10.